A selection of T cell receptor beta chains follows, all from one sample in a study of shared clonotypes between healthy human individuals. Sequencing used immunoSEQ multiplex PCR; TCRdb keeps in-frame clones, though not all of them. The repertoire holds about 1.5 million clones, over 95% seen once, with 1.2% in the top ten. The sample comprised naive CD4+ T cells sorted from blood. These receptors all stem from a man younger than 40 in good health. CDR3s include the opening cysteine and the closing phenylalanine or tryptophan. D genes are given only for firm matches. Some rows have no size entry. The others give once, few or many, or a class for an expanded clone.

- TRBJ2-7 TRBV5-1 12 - CASSRWGYEQYF TGCGCCAGCAGCCGATGGGGATACGAGCAGTACTTC
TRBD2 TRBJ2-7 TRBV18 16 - CASSPPGLGGTYEQYF TGTGCCAGCTCACCGCCGGGGTTGGGGGGGACGTACGAGCAGTACTTC
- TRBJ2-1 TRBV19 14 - CASSIMAVNNEQFF TGTGCCAGTAGTATAATGGCGGTAAACAATGAGCAGTTCTTC
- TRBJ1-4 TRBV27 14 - CASSLLGVNEKLFF TGTGCCAGCAGTTTATTGGGGGTTAATGAAAAACTGTTTTTT
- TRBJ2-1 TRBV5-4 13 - CASSSGARDEQFF TGTGCCAGCAGTTCGGGGGCCAGGGATGAGCAGTTCTTC
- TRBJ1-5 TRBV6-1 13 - CASSEADYQPQHF TGTGCCAGCAGTGAAGCAGATTATCAGCCCCAGCATTTT
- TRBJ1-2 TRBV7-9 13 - CATPQETAEGYTF TGTGCCACCCCCCAGGAAACGGCGGAAGGCTACACCTTC
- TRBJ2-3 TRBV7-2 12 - CASSLGVYTQYF TGTGCCAGCAGCTTAGGTGTCTATACGCAGTATTTT
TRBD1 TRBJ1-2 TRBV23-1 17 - CASGSLTYGTGYYGYTF TGCGCCAGCGGGTCTCTAACCTATGGGACAGGCTACTATGGCTACACCTTC
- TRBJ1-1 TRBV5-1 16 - CASSLAAANMNTEAFF TGCGCCAGCAGCTTGGCTGCGGCCAACATGAACACTGAAGCTTTCTTT
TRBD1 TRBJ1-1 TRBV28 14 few CASRQGQRRTEAFF TGTGCCAGCAGACAGGGACAGCGTCGCACTGAAGCTTTCTTT
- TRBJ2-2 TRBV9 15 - CASSAWTTPTGELFF TGTGCCAGCAGCGCGTGGACAACTCCCACCGGGGAGCTGTTTTTT
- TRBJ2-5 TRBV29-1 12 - CSVVGIQETQYF TGCAGCGTTGTCGGGATCCAAGAGACCCAGTACTTC
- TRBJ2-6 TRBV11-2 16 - CASSYAGFSGANVLTF TGTGCCAGCAGCTACGCCGGGTTCTCTGGGGCCAACGTCCTGACTTTC
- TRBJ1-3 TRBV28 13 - CASSSPSGNTIYF TGTGCCAGCAGTTCTCCCTCTGGAAACACCATATATTTT
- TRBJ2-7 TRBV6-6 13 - CASSPRGGYEQYF TGTGCCAGCAGTCCCCGGGGTGGCTACGAGCAGTACTTC
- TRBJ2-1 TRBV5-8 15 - CASSLGRISYNEQFF TGTGCCAGCAGCTTGGGGAGGATATCCTACAATGAGCAGTTCTTC
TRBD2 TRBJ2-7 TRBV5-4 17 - CASSHDLLAGASYEQYF TGTGCCAGCAGCCACGACCTCCTAGCGGGAGCCTCCTACGAGCAGTACTTC
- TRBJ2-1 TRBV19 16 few CASSLLSSSSYNEQFF TGTGCCAGTAGTTTACTGTCAAGCAGCTCCTACAATGAGCAGTTCTTC
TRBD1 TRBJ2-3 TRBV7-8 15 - CASSLGGQSTDTQYF TGTGCCAGCAGCTTAGGGGGACAGTCCACAGATACGCAGTATTTT
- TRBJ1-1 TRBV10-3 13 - CAISDGGHAEAFF TGTGCCATCAGTGATGGGGGACACGCTGAAGCTTTCTTT
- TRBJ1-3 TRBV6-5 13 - CASRRDVGNTIYF TGTGCCAGCAGACGGGACGTAGGAAACACCATATATTTT
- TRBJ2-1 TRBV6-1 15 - CASSEARQAYNEQFF TGTGCCAGCAGTGAAGCTAGACAGGCCTACAATGAGCAGTTCTTC
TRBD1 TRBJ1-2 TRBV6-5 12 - CASSRGRDGYTF TGTGCCAGCAGTAGGGGGCGGGATGGCTACACCTTC
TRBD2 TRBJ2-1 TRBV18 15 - CASSPSGSSYNEQFF TGTGCCAGCTCACCTAGCGGGAGCTCCTACAATGAGCAGTTCTTC
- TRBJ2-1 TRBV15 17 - CATSPGLELSSYNEQFF TGTGCCACCAGCCCAGGCCTAGAGCTGAGCTCCTACAATGAGCAGTTCTTC
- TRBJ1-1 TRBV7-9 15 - CASRGERTENTEAFF TGTGCCAGCAGGGGTGAACGGACGGAGAACACTGAAGCTTTCTTT
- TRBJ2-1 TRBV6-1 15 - CASSEIFEGRNEQFF TGTGCCAGCAGTGAGATCTTCGAGGGCCGCAATGAGCAGTTCTTC
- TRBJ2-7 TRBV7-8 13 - CASSKQGEGEQYF TGTGCCAGCAGCAAACAGGGGGAGGGGGAGCAGTACTTC
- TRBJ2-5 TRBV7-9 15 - CASSLAYQFQETQYF TGTGCCAGCAGCTTAGCGTATCAGTTCCAAGAGACCCAGTACTTC
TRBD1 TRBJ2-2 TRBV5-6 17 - CASSPVLGTGPTGELFF TGTGCCAGCAGCCCCGTTCTAGGGACAGGTCCCACCGGGGAGCTGTTTTTT
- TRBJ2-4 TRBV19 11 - CASSIGNIQYF TGTGCCAGTAGTATTGGGAACATTCAGTACTTC
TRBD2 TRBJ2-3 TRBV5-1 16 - CASSPRTSGTTDTQYF TGCGCCAGCAGCCCCAGGACTAGCGGGACCACAGATACGCAGTATTTT
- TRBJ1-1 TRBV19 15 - CASSPLFGVNTEAFF TGTGCCAGTAGTCCCCTGTTCGGGGTGAACACTGAAGCTTTCTTT
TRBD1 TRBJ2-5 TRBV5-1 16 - CASSTGDRANQETQYF TGCGCCAGCAGCACCGGGGACAGGGCAAACCAAGAGACCCAGTACTTC
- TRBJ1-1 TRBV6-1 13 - CATQKGVYTEAFF TGTGCCACCCAAAAGGGGGTGTACACTGAAGCTTTCTTT
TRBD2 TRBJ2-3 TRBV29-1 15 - CSVEELAGGSDTQYF TGCAGCGTTGAAGAGCTAGCGGGAGGTTCAGATACGCAGTATTTT
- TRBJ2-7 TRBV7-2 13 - CASSLGRAYEQYF TGTGCCAGCAGCTTAGGCAGAGCCTACGAGCAGTACTTC
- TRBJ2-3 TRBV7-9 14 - CASSLVAFRDTQYF TGTGCCAGCAGCTTAGTCGCCTTTCGGGATACGCAGTATTTT
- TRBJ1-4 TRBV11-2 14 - CASKGRADNEKLFF TGTGCCAGCAAGGGTAGGGCAGACAATGAAAAACTGTTTTTT
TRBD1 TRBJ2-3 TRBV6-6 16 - CASSYDRGGRGDTQYF TGTGCCAGCAGTTACGACAGGGGGGGGCGTGGAGATACGCAGTATTTT
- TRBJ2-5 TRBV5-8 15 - CASSPSYHSQETQYF TGTGCCAGCAGCCCCAGCTACCACAGCCAAGAGACCCAGTACTTC